Below are 20 T cell receptor beta chains sequenced from a single sample in a study of OX40 agonist ivuxolimab in advanced cancers. Sequenced by immunoSEQ multiplex PCR; TCRdb stores in-frame clones only, minus some. The sample includes approximately 120,000 clones, roughly 92% of them seen just once. Here the sequenced sample was CD4+ or CD8+ T cells sorted from blood, taken in a trial of the OX40 agonist ivuxolimab. The receptors here all came from an adult with an advanced solid tumor such as melanoma, head and neck, liver or kidney cancer.

The table lists this clone with a count of one. The rearrangement joins TRBV14 to TRBJ2-1, with D hard to call. V gave up 4 bases and J gave up 9 bases, with 13 bases separating them. Germline V gene data show CDR1 as SGHDN and CDR2 as FVKESK. The CDR3 runs 13 residues. This CDR3 reads CASSPSRHGEQFF. The DNA of the CDR3 is TGTGCCAGCAGCCCTTCCCGACACGGTGAGCAGTTCTTC. Full variable domain (missing parts from reference TRBV14 and TRBJ2-1): EAGVTQFPSHSVIEKGQTVTLRCDPISGHDNLYWYRRVMGKEIKFLLHFVKESKQDESGMPNNRFLAERTGGTYSTLKVQPAELEDSGVYFCASSPSRHGEQFFGPGTRLTVL.

This chain joins TRBV5-4 and TRBJ1-2; D is unclear. With 0 bases removed from V and 3 bases from J, the gap between germline ends came to 9 bases. The CDR3 has 14 residues. CDR1 and CDR2 (germline): SGHNT, YYREEE (reference sequence). The chain's CDR3 is CASSLDTAYYGYTF. The CDR3 nucleotides read TGTGCCAGCAGCTTGGATACAGCTTACTATGGCTACACCTTC.

Only one count was recorded for this clone. V usage is TRBV21-1 and J usage is TRBJ2-4; the D call TRBD2 from the table was never checked on the DNA. TRBV21-1 is listed as a pseudogene. CDR3 length equals 14 residues. The chain's CDR3 is CASSPTSGGNIQYF. DNA for the CDR3: TGTGCCAGCAGCCCGACTAGCGGGGGCAACATTCAGTACTTC.

This chain joins TRBV6-1 and TRBJ1-5; 8 bases match TRBD1. Germline V gives CDR1 MNHNS, CDR2 SASEGT. J lost 4 bases, V lost 4 bases, and 6 bases had no gene match. CDR3 length equals 15 residues. The CDR3 spells CASSGQGSGNQPQHF. DNA of the CDR3: TGTGCCAGCAGTGGACAGGGGAGTGGGAATCAGCCCCAGCATTTT.

The chain joins TRBV10-2 to TRBJ1-5; D perhaps matches TRBD1 (5 bases). V gave up 6 bases and J gave up 0 bases, with 24 bases separating them. The CDR3 is made up of 19 amino acids. Germline V CDR1 and CDR2: WSHSY, SAAADI. The CDR3 DNA sequence: TGCGCCAGCAGCGACTATCCGAGGACATTTCCTTCTAGCAATCAGCCCCAGCATTTT. Its translation is CASSDYPRTFPSSNQPQHF.

The V call is TRBV6-5, the J call TRBJ1-1, with D hard to call. The CDR3 sequence is 13 residues long. Deletions cut 2 bases from V and 7 bases from J, with 11 bases between. The V gene's germline CDR1 is MNHEY and CDR2 SVGAGI. As DNA, the CDR3 is TGTGCCAGCAGTTACGATGGGTTGGGTGAAGCTTTCTTT. Its protein is CASSYDGLGEAFF.

The V call is TRBV27, the J call TRBJ2-7; 7 bases align to TRBD1. V shed 6 bases, J shed 4 bases, and the junction held 6 bases outside the gene matches. The CDR3 is 13 amino acids. Germline values: CDR1 MNHEY, CDR2 SMNVEV (reference sequence). The CDR3 spells CASRRLGQYEQYF. CDR3 sequence (DNA): TGTGCCAGCAGGAGGTTGGGACAGTACGAGCAGTACTTC.

The V call is TRBV27, the J call TRBJ2-7; 9 nucleotides line up with TRBD1. This CDR3 is 15 amino acids long. CDR1 is MNHEY and CDR2 is SMNVEV in the germline V gene (reference sequence). The V gene end was trimmed by 4 bases and the J gene end by 3 bases; junction bases not matched to a gene: 7. The CDR3: CASSSTGGHLYEQYF. The DNA of the CDR3 is TGTGCCAGCAGTTCGACAGGGGGTCACCTCTACGAGCAGTACTTC.

J is TRBJ1-2 and V is TRBV7-2; 10 bases are shared with TRBD1. The germline gives CDR1 SGHTA, CDR2 FQGNSA. The length of the CDR3 is 17 residues. V was pared by 5 bases and J by 2 bases, with 11 bases of the junction left unmatched. The CDR3 DNA follows: TGTGCCAGCAGCGCTGGGGGACAGGGGCGCGGAAACTATGGCTACACCTTC. Its protein is CASSAGGQGRGNYGYTF.

This clone appeared once. DNA for the CDR3: TGTGCCAGCAGCCAGACAGGGCATCAAGAGACCCAGTACTTC. Translation gives CASSQTGHQETQYF. V gene TRBV27 combines with J gene TRBJ2-5; 7 bases agree with TRBD1. The CDR3 is 14 amino acids. Per germline, CDR1 MNHEY and CDR2 SMNVEV (reference sequence). Losses at the gene ends were 6 bases for V and 2 bases for J; bases not matched to a gene: 6.

The rearrangement links TRBV5-1 to TRBJ2-1; TRBD2 matches 9 bases. The V segment lost 9 bases and the J segment 5 bases; nucleotides outside the gene matches: 21. Germline V CDR1 and CDR2: SGHRS, YFSETQ. This CDR3 is 18 amino acids long. CDR3 sequence (DNA): TGCGCCACCCAGGGGGAAATGAATAGCGGGAGAAACCACAATGAGCAGTTCTTC. Residues: CATQGEMNSGRNHNEQFF. Full variable domain (rest looked up from reference TRBV5-1 and TRBJ2-1): KAGVTQTPRYLIKTRGQQVTLSCSPISGHRSVSWYQQTPGQGLQFLFEYFSETQRNKGNFPGRFSGRQFSNSRSEMNVSTLELGDSALYLCATQGEMNSGRNHNEQFFGPGTRLTVL.

The rearrangement links TRBV19 to TRBJ2-4; TRBD2 matches at 7 bases. This CDR3 is built from 15 residues. The J segment lost 8 bases and the V segment lost 3 bases, leaving 10 bases of the junction unmatched. CDR1 and CDR2 (germline): LNHDA, SQIVND (reference sequence). CDR3: CASSISGGRSDIQYF. The CDR3 DNA reads as TGTGCCAGTAGTATCTCCGGCGGGAGAAGTGACATTCAGTACTTC.

The J gene is TRBJ2-5, the V gene TRBV6-1; either TRBD1 or TRBD2 may fit D (5 bases each). V gave up 0 bases and J gave up 6 bases, with 20 bases separating them. This CDR3 comprises 17 residues. The germline V gene has CDR1 MNHNS and CDR2 SASEGT. CDR3 nucleotide sequence: TGTGCCAGCAGTGAAGCCATCGCAGGAGGCAGGGCCCAGACCCAGTACTTC. This translates into CASSEAIAGGRAQTQYF.

CDR3 DNA sequence: TGTGCCAGCACCTTCACAGATACGCAGTATTTT. As protein: CASTFTDTQYF. The chain couples TRBV6-1 to TRBJ2-3; D not resolved. Between the trimmed V and J ends, which lost 7 bases and 2 bases, there was a span of 4 bases. The CDR3 has 11 residues. Germline CDR1 reads MNHNS; CDR2 reads SASEGT.

This clone was seen more than once but under ten times. The genes are TRBV13 and TRBJ2-3; D gene unclear. V was cut by 2 bases and J by 0 bases, with 9 bases left in between. CDR1 and CDR2 (germline): PRHDT, FYEKMQ (reference sequence). This CDR3 is built from 15 residues. CDR3 residues: CASSLKGFSTDTQYF. DNA of the CDR3: TGTGCCAGCAGCTTAAAGGGATTTAGCACAGATACGCAGTATTTT.

The chain combines TRBV28 with TRBJ1-5; D is ambiguous. Per the germline V gene, CDR1 is MDHEN and CDR2 is SYDVKM. The CDR3 is 14 residues long. V was shortened by 4 bases and J by 4 bases, with 11 bases between the two germline ends. This CDR3 reads CASSSPPGNQPQHF. The CDR3 region has the DNA TGTGCCAGCAGTTCTCCCCCGGGGAATCAGCCCCAGCATTTT.

The chain employs TRBV12-5 and TRBJ1-3; D is unresolved. V lost 3 bases and J 0 bases, leaving 9 bases between the germline ends. Per germline, CDR1 LGHNT and CDR2 FRNRAP. The CDR3 extends over 15 amino acids. The CDR3 protein is CASGLGQLSGNTIYF. The CDR3 region has the DNA TGTGCTAGTGGTTTAGGGCAGCTCTCTGGAAACACCATATATTTT. The variable domain in full, with the rest retrieved from reference TRBV12-5 and TRBJ1-3, is DARVTQTPRHKVTEMGQEVTMRCQPILGHNTVFWYRQTMMQGLELLAYFRNRAPLDDSGMPKDRFSAEMPDATLATLKIQPSEPRDSAVYFCASGLGQLSGNTIYFGEGSWLTVV.

The DNA for the CDR3 is TGTGCCAGCAGCCCGGACATGACAGGGAGCACTGAAGCTTTCTTT. Translated: CASSPDMTGSTEAFF. This sequence joins TRBV7-3 and TRBJ1-1, with TRBD1 matching over 7 bases. Per the germline V gene, CDR1 is SGHTA and CDR2 is FQGTGA. J lost 4 bases, V lost 5 bases, and 10 bases had no gene match. The CDR3 contains 15 residues.

The rearrangement links TRBV27 to TRBJ2-5; no definite D call. V was shortened by 0 bases and J by 5 bases, with 7 bases between the two germline ends. Germline CDR1 reads MNHEY; CDR2 reads SMNVEV (reference sequence). The CDR3 has 13 residues. CDR3 protein: CASSLSVFETQYF. Here the CDR3 DNA reads TGTGCCAGCAGTTTATCGGTTTTCGAGACCCAGTACTTC.

The V and J genes are TRBV18 and TRBJ2-1; TRBD2 agrees at 12 bases. The V gene end was trimmed by 4 bases and the J gene end by 7 bases; junction bases not matched to a gene: 2. In germline, CDR1 is KGHSH, CDR2 LQKENI. CDR3 length: 14 residues. The CDR3 coding sequence is TGTGCCAGCTCACTCGGACTAGCGGGGAATGAGCAGTTCTTC. Protein: CASSLGLAGNEQFF.